This T cell receptor beta chain was obtained from a study of T cell repertoires in cytomegalovirus infection (dated by TCRdb to 2018 to 2020). A note on the overall study: Peptide stimulations targeted recently identified HLA-C-restricted CMV epitopes, whose presentation resists viral immunomodulation, together with well-studied HLA-B-restricted epitopes. The HLA type of each donor mattered for the analysis, because public TCR beta signatures pointed to carriage of CMV infection along with the matching HLA type. Study-wide findings and limitations: The ex vivo response was dominated by HLA-C-restricted CMV-specific TCR beta clonotypes, and the single most frequent clonotype in two of eight donors was supplied by these HLA-C-restricted clonotypes. Carriers of CMV infection plus the relevant HLA type were discriminated by the cumulative frequency of public TCR beta family members in the study cohort and in an independent roughly 320-donor cohort.

The junction shows trimming of 2 bases on V and 4 bases on J, and the gene matches do not reach 8 bases of it. Including cysteine and phenylalanine, the CDR3 has 16 amino acids. CDR3 DNA is the only sequence kept; it has 48 bases, read in frame from the first base. CDR1 and CDR2 are read off the germline V gene as ENHRY and SYGVKD. This clonotype has just a few counts. It has no known antigen specificity. No clone much larger than this one lies a single base away; base qualities are absent. This specimen's treatment or condition label, interpreted: in vitro stimulation with specific CMV peptide epitopes to enrich CMV-specific T cells. Sequencing used an Illumina HiSeq 1500. TCRdb took the public reads, trimmed them with fastp at Q25, ran MiXCR for clone calling and kept in-frame beta chains. CDR3 protein sequences are deduplicated, and each keeps its most common genes and DNA. For this sample the table gives about 890,000 distinct CDR3 sequences, of which 30% to 40% were detected only once. Jointly, the top ten make up roughly an eighth of the sample.

The material was cultured CD8+ T cells from PBMCs, obtained from culture after CMV antigen stimulation. The V and J genes are TRBV10-3 and TRBJ2-7, and 10 junction bases match TRBD1. The sequence was obtained from a human donor in good health (CMV status not recorded). Some clones in this sample may be carry-over from other donors' samples. The bases read TGTGCCATCAGTGAGCTCCGGGACAGGGGCTTGTACGAGCAGTACTTC. The encoded protein is CAISELRDRGLYEQYF.